These 24 T cell receptor beta chains were all obtained from the same sample, sequenced in a study of T cell responses to AZD1222 COVID-19 vaccine (TCRdb year 2021). The library was built by means of the immunoSEQ multiplex PCR assay. Here the immuneACCESS table is served through TCRdb, limited to in-frame sequences with V and J called. Missing clones are a known gap in these copies; in checked studies unresolved V genes cover under half, and the rest lacks a known reason. Here the sample has more than 100,000 clones; roughly 90% occur a single time. Less than 4.5% of the sample belongs to the ten largest clones. This sample's time point label indicates: baseline before first vaccination. This specimen consisted of peripheral blood, obtained on day 0 of AZD1222 vaccination. These receptors were taken from an adult in good health.

This clone was observed a handful of times. The gene calls are TRBV4-1 and TRBJ1-6, with D possibly matching TRBD1 (5 bases). From germline, CDR1 is MGHRA and CDR2 YSYEKL. Trimming stripped 0 bases from V and 5 bases from J, with 11 bases between. The CDR3 extends over 16 amino acids. CDR3: CASSQDQTVNNSPLHF. The CDR3 bases are TGCGCCAGCAGCCAAGATCAGACAGTTAATAATTCACCCCTCCACTTT.

The chain employs TRBV9 and TRBJ1-2, with 11 bases that match TRBD1. The J segment lost 8 bases and the V segment lost 4 bases, leaving 4 bases of the junction unmatched. The germline V gene has CDR1 SGDLS and CDR2 YYNGEE. The CDR3 runs 13 residues. The CDR3 sequence is CASSLWTGGGYTF. DNA for the CDR3: TGTGCCAGCAGCCTCTGGACAGGGGGCGGCTACACCTTC.

This sequence joins TRBV3-1 (or the pseudogene TRBV3-2) and TRBJ2-7; D possibly corresponds to TRBD1 (5 bases). This CDR3 contains 15 residues. Germline CDR1 reads LGHDT; CDR2 reads YNNKEL (reference sequence). With 2 bases removed from V and 5 bases from J, the gap between germline ends came to 16 bases. CDR3 sequence: CASSQPPARVHEQYF. CDR3 sequence (DNA): TGTGCCAGCAGCCAACCGCCGGCCAGGGTTCACGAGCAGTACTTC.

This clone is a singleton in its sample. V usage is TRBV5-1 and J usage is TRBJ1-5, with 8 bases fitting TRBD1. Germline V gene lookup returns CDR1 SGHRS and CDR2 YFSETQ. The V and J ends lost 2 bases and 2 bases, in that order; junction bases with no gene match: 6. This CDR3 spans 16 amino acids. CDR3 nucleotide sequence: TGCGCCAGCAGCTTAAACCCAGGGGGCGGCAATCAGCCCCAGCATTTT. Encoded protein: CASSLNPGGGNQPQHF.

This sequence joins TRBV19 and TRBJ2-2, with a weak D call TRBD2 (6 bases). This CDR3 has 16 residues. Germline V gives CDR1 LNHDA, CDR2 SQIVND (reference sequence). V lost 3 bases and J lost 4, with 15 bases in between. The CDR3 sequence is CASSIVGRDFTGELFF. The CDR3 DNA is TGTGCCAGTAGTATCGTGGGCAGGGACTTCACCGGGGAGCTGTTTTTT.

The rearrangement uses TRBV19 and TRBJ1-2; no clear D gene. Trimming removed 5 bases from V and 0 bases from J, with 10 bases in between. The V gene's germline CDR1 is LNHDA and CDR2 SQIVND (reference sequence). The CDR3 contains 14 residues. This CDR3 is CASSEPLTNYGYTF. CDR3 nucleotides: TGTGCCAGTAGTGAGCCCTTGACTAACTATGGCTACACCTTC.

The chain has TRBV5-1 and TRBJ1-3; D call uncertain. Per the germline V gene, CDR1 is SGHRS and CDR2 is YFSETQ. V lost 1 base, J lost 0 bases, and 14 bases lay in between. The CDR3 length is 17 residues. CDR3 sequence reads: CASSLYGHSSSGNTIYF. DNA for the CDR3: TGCGCCAGCAGCTTGTATGGCCACAGCTCCTCTGGAAACACCATATATTTT. Complete variable domain (other parts from reference TRBV5-1 and TRBJ1-3): KAGVTQTPRYLIKTRGQQVTLSCSPISGHRSVSWYQQTPGQGLQFLFEYFSETQRNKGNFPGRFSGRQFSNSRSEMNVSTLELGDSALYLCASSLYGHSSSGNTIYFGEGSWLTVV.

The chain is built from TRBV18 and TRBJ1-5; 9 bases agree with TRBD1. This CDR3 spans 14 amino acids. The germline V gene encodes CDR1 KGHSH and CDR2 LQKENI. J gave up 6 bases and V 5 bases, and 5 bases lay outside the gene matches. CDR3 region: CASSTQGAGQPQHF. The CDR3 bases are TGTGCCAGCTCAACACAGGGGGCTGGTCAGCCCCAGCATTTT.

The chain is built from TRBV18 and TRBJ1-1; a weak D match, TRBD1 (6 bases). Trimming removed 0 bases from V and 8 bases from J, with 16 bases in between. There are 15 residues in the CDR3. Germline CDR1 reads KGHSH; CDR2 reads LQKENI. CDR3 bases: TGTGCCAGCTCACCACCTACAGGGAGACGTTTGGAAGCTTTCTTT. It specifies CASSPPTGRRLEAFF. Based on the CDR3 plus reference TRBV18 and TRBJ1-1, the full variable domain is NAGVMQNPRHLVRRRGQEARLRCSPMKGHSHVYWYRQLPEEGLKFMVYLQKENIIDESGMPKERFSAEFPKEGPSILRIQQVVRGDSAAYFCASSPPTGRRLEAFFGQGTRLTVV.

The chain combines TRBV7-9 with TRBJ2-7; D possibly matches TRBD1 or TRBD2 (6 bases each). Germline V gives CDR1 SEHNR, CDR2 FQNEAQ (reference sequence). The V end lost 4 bases, the J end lost 9 bases, and 31 bases lay between the germline ends. This CDR3 is built from 18 residues. In DNA, the CDR3 is TGTGCCAGCAGCTCCACGACAGGAGGGTCATCCCGGAGATTGTTGCAGTACTTC. Protein: CASSSTTGGSSRRLLQYF.

The rearrangement uses TRBV14 and TRBJ1-2; TRBD1 agrees at 10 bases. Germline V lookup: CDR1 SGHDN, CDR2 FVKESK. V was clipped by 0 bases and J by 6 bases; unmatched bases: 4. CDR3 size: 15 residues. The CDR3 is CASSQDGTGVDGYTF. DNA for the CDR3: TGTGCCAGCAGCCAAGACGGGACAGGGGTGGATGGCTACACCTTC. Complete variable domain (other parts from reference TRBV14 and TRBJ1-2): EAGVTQFPSHSVIEKGQTVTLRCDPISGHDNLYWYRRVMGKEIKFLLHFVKESKQDESGMPNNRFLAERTGGTYSTLKVQPAELEDSGVYFCASSQDGTGVDGYTFGSGTRLTVV.

The chain couples TRBV6-6 to TRBJ2-5; the D gene is possibly TRBD1 (5 bases). The CDR3 runs 16 residues. Germline values: CDR1 MNHNY, CDR2 SVGAGI (reference sequence). Between the trimmed V and J ends, which lost 0 bases and 0 bases, there was a span of 11 bases. The CDR3 nucleotides are TGTGCCAGCAGTTACTCGGGCAGGGCCAACCAAGAGACCCAGTACTTC. Its protein is CASSYSGRANQETQYF.

This chain uses TRBV4-2 with TRBJ1-1; D uncertain. The CDR3 length is 13 residues. Germline values: CDR1 LGHNA, CDR2 YNFKEQ. With 5 bases removed from V and 7 bases from J, the gap between germline ends came to 14 bases. In DNA form, the CDR3 reads TGTGCCAGCAGCTACGACTCGGTGAATGAAGCTTTCTTT. As protein: CASSYDSVNEAFF.

This chain uses TRBV10-3 with TRBJ2-3; 8 nucleotides match TRBD1. After removal of 4 bases from V and 12 bases from J, the junction contained 6 bases not matched to a gene. The CDR3 is 12 residues long. In germline, CDR1 is ENHRY, CDR2 SYGVKD. Here the CDR3 DNA reads TGTGCCATCAGTGGGAAGGCAGGGGGCCAGTATTTT. Its translation is CAISGKAGGQYF.

The chain joins TRBV6-2 or TRBV6-3 to TRBJ2-3; TRBD2 agrees at 8 bases. V was pared by 1 base and J by 6 bases, with 9 bases of the junction left unmatched. The CDR3 sequence is 16 residues long. Looked up from germline, CDR1 is MNHEY and CDR2 is SVGEGT. In DNA, the CDR3 is TGTGCCAGCAGTTACTTACTCCCGACTAGCGCGGATACGCAGTATTTT. Protein sequence: CASSYLLPTSADTQYF.

The J gene is TRBJ1-2, the V gene TRBV5-4; D is perhaps TRBD1 (6 bases). The CDR3 is 15 residues long. Looked up from germline, CDR1 is SGHNT and CDR2 is YYREEE (reference sequence). Deletions cut 2 bases from V and 2 bases from J, with 13 bases between. Here the CDR3 reads CASSFSGAYNYGYTF. As DNA, the CDR3 is TGTGCCAGCAGCTTCTCGGGGGCGTACAACTATGGCTACACCTTC.

Remarks on this clone: One junction end does not reproduce the germline sequence, and a read error may be involved. The genes are TRBV5-1 and TRBJ2-7, with 7 nucleotides matching TRBD1. Germline-derived CDR1 and CDR2 are SGHRS and YFSETQ. The CDR3 has 13 residues. In DNA form, the CDR3 reads TGCGCCAGCAGCTTGACGACCACCGGGGACAGAGGCTTC. Protein: CASSLTTTGDRGF.

This rearrangement joins TRBV5-1 to TRBJ2-3; 9 positions match TRBD2. This CDR3 has 14 residues. The germline V gene encodes CDR1 SGHRS and CDR2 YFSETQ. Trimming cost V 6 bases and J 4 bases; bases outside gene matches: 6. Here the CDR3 reads CASMGGGASDTQYF. For the CDR3, the DNA is TGCGCCAGCATGGGCGGGGGGGCCTCAGATACGCAGTATTTT.

This clone was detected only a few times. The chain links TRBV5-8 to TRBJ1-5; possible D gene TRBD1, 5 bases. This CDR3 is built from 17 residues. The V end was cut by 0 bases, the J end by 2 bases, with 15 bases between. Germline V gene data show CDR1 as SGHTS and CDR2 as YDEGEE. The DNA of the CDR3 is TGTGCCAGCAGCTTGGAACCAGGGATAGGGGGCAATCAGCCCCAGCATTTT. Its protein product is CASSLEPGIGGNQPQHF.

This chain joins TRBV19 and TRBJ1-6; 7 positions match TRBD1. The CDR3 has 17 residues. Trimming cost V 4 bases and J 7 bases; bases outside gene matches: 13. CDR1 and CDR2 (germline): LNHDA, SQIVND (reference sequence). The DNA for the CDR3 is TGTGCCAGTAGTACAAGAGGGGGCGTTAGACGCAATTCACCCCTCCACTTT. It encodes CASSTRGGVRRNSPLHF.

This clone has a handful of counts. The chain uses TRBV5-1 and TRBJ1-2; D is ambiguous. CDR1 is SGHRS, CDR2 YFSETQ, per germline. The CDR3 extends over 14 amino acids. Trimming removed 4 bases at V and 8 bases at J, with 18 bases between. The CDR3, as DNA: TGCGCCAGCAGCCTGGGAGGACTGGACTCGGGCTACACCTTC. It is translated as CASSLGGLDSGYTF.

Of note for this clone: Compared with germline, one end of the junction differs, possibly owing to a read error. V is TRBV11-2 and J is TRBJ1-1, with D uncertain. Germline-derived CDR1 and CDR2 are SGHAT and FQNNGV. The CDR3 has 12 residues. The CDR3 DNA is TGTGCCAGCAGCTCTTTACGGGCGGCGGTGACATTT. Amino acids: CASSSLRAAVTF.

This chain uses TRBV29-1 with TRBJ1-2, with D tentatively TRBD1 (6 bases). CDR1 and CDR2 from the germline V gene are SQVTM and ANQGSEA. CDR3 length: 13 amino acids. Between the trimmed V and J ends, which lost 4 bases and 4 bases, there was a span of 13 bases. CDR3 loop: CSVVSGQSYGYTF. DNA for the CDR3: TGCAGCGTTGTCTCGGGACAAAGCTATGGCTACACCTTC.

About this clone: Other DNA sequences within the sample encode an identical CDR3. The CDR3 DNA follows: TGTGCCAGCTCACCACAGCGCTCTGGAAACACCATATATTTT. Its protein product is CASSPQRSGNTIYF. The V gene is TRBV18, the J gene TRBJ1-3; no clear D gene. Trimming pared 1 base from V and 0 bases from J, leaving 4 bases between. The CDR3 length is 14 residues. Germline V gene data show CDR1 as KGHSH and CDR2 as LQKENI.